Below, 2 T cell receptor beta chains from the same sample are listed, as sequenced in a study of T cells in Graves' hyperthyroidism and ophthalmopathy. The investigators amplified TCR beta CDR3 regions from RNA transcripts. HTBI primers were the set used in a first-round RT-PCR of the TCR CDR3. TCRdb redid the calling of the multiplex PCR reads with MiXCR, one entry per CDR3 protein. This repertoire shows about 570,000 distinct CDR3 sequences, 40% to 55% found once; its top ten account for under 20%. The sequenced sample consisted of peripheral blood or thyroid tissue (not recorded which). Source of these receptors: an adult woman with Graves' disease, either hyperthyroidism or ophthalmopathy (not recorded which).

The chain carries TRBV7-2 and TRBJ1-5; maybe TRBD1 (6 bases). V lost 5 bases, J lost 6 bases, and 20 bases lay in between. Germline assignment: CDR1 SGHTA and CDR2 FQGNSA. The CDR3 spans 16 residues. CDR3 bases: TGTGCCAGCAGCCAATTGGGGGGGGCTACCACTCAGCCCCAGCATTTT. This encodes CASSQLGGATTQPQHF.

Ten or more counts support this clonotype. The chain joins TRBV9 to TRBJ1-1, with unresolved D. Germline V CDR1 and CDR2: SGDLS, YYNGEE. The CDR3 runs 14 residues. Trimming stripped 4 bases from V and 6 bases from J, with 16 bases between. The CDR3 sequence: CASSPQAGRSEAFF. CDR3 nucleotide sequence: TGTGCCAGCAGCCCCCAGGCCGGACGGTCTGAAGCTTTCTTT.